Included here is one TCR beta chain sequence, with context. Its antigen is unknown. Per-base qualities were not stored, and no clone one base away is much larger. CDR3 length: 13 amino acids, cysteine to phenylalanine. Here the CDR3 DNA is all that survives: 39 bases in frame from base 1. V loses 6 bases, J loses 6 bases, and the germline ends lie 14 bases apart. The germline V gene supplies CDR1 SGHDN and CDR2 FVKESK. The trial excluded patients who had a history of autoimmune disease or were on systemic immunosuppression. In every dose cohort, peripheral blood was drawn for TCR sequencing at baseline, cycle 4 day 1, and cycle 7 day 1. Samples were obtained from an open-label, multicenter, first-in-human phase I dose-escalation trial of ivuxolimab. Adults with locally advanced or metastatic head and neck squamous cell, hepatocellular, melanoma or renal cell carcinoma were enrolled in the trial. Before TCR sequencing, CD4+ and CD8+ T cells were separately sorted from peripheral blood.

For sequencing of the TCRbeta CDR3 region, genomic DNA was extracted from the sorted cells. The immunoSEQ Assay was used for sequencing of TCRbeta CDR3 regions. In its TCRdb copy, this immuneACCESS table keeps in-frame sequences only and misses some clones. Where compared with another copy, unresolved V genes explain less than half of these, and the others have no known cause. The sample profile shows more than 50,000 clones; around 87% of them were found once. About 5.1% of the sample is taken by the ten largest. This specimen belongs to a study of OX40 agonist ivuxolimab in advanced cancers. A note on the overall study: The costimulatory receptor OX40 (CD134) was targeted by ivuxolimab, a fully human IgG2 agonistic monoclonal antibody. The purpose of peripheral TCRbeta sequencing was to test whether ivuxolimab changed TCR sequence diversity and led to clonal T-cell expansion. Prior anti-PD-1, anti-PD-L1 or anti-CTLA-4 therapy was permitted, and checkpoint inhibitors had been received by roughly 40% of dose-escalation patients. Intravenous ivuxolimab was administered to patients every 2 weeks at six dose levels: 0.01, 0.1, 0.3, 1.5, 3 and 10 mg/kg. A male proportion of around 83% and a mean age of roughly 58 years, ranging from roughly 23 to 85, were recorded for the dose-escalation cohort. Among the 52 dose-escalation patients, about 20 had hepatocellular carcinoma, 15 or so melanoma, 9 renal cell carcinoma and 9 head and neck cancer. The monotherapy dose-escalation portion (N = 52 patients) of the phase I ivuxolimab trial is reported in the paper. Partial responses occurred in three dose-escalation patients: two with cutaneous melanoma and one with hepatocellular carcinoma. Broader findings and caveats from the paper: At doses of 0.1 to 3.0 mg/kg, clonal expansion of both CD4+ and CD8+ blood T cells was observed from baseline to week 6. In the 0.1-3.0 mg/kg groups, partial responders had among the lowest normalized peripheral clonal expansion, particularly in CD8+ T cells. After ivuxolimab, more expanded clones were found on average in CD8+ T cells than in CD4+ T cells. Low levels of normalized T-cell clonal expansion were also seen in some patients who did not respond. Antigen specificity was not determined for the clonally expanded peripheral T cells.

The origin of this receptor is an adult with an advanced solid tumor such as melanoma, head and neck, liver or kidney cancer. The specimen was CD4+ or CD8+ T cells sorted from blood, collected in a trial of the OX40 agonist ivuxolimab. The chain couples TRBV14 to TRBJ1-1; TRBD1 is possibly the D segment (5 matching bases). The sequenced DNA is TGTGCCAGCAGGGGGAAGGGGATCGCTGAAGCTTTCTTT. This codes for CASRGKGIAEAFF. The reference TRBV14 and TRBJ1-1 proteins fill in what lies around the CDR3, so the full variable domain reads EAGVTQFPSHSVIEKGQTVTLRCDPISGHDNLYWYRRVMGKEIKFLLHFVKESKQDESGMPNNRFLAERTGGTYSTLKVQPAELEDSGVYFCASRGKGIAEAFFGQGTRLTVV.